These 28 T cell receptor beta chains were sequenced from one sample in a study of high-grade serous ovarian cancer treatment subgroups. Sequencing used immunoSEQ multiplex PCR; TCRdb keeps in-frame clones, though not all of them. The sample consists of about 4,300 clones, 77% of them appearing once. Tumor tissue was taken before any definitive surgery or chemotherapy was given. The sample consisted of tumor tissue. The receptors derive from a human donor with high-grade serous ovarian cancer.

Only one count was recorded for this clone. The CDR3 DNA reads TGTGCCAGCAGCTCCCTTGGGGCGAACACCGGGGAGCTGTTTTTT. Translated, it gives CASSSLGANTGELFF. The chain couples TRBV7-9 to TRBJ2-2; D is unresolved. The germline V gene encodes CDR1 SEHNR and CDR2 FQNEAQ (reference sequence). The CDR3 covers 15 residues. Trimming shortened V by 4 bases and J by 0 bases, and 9 bases separated the two germline ends.

The V and J genes are TRBV11-3 and TRBJ1-1, with a tentative D call TRBD1 (6 bases). The CDR3 consists of 13 residues. Trimming took 6 bases from V and 4 from J, leaving 12 bases between them. The germline V gene encodes CDR1 SGHNT and CDR2 YENEEA. The CDR3 loop is CASSSGAVTEAFF. The CDR3 nucleotides read TGTGCCAGCAGTTCGGGGGCGGTCACTGAAGCTTTCTTT.

The chain joins TRBV30 to TRBJ2-1, with D unclear. Germline lookup yields CDR1 GTSNPN and CDR2 SVGIG (reference sequence). V was pared by 1 base and J by 3 bases, with 4 bases between. The length of the CDR3 is 12 residues. The CDR3 nucleotides read TGTGCCTGGAGTGGGGACTACAATGAGCAGTTCTTC. Translation: CAWSGDYNEQFF.

The rearrangement links TRBV19 to TRBJ2-1, with TRBD2 identical over 12 bases. Unmatched junction bases numbered 12, after V lost 5 bases and J lost 10 bases. The CDR3 sequence is 16 residues long. Per the germline V gene, CDR1 is LNHDA and CDR2 is SQIVND (reference sequence). In nucleotides, the CDR3 is TGTGCCAGTAGTGCGGTCGCTAGCGGGAGGGTATTGGAGCAGTTCTTC. Translated, it gives CASSAVASGRVLEQFF.

CDR3 sequence reads: CASRPLYLPGRGNTEAFF. The CDR3 nucleotides are TGTGCCAGTAGACCGCTGTATTTACCGGGCCGCGGGAACACTGAAGCTTTCTTT. The chain links TRBV19 to TRBJ1-1, with D uncertain. This CDR3 spans 18 amino acids. The ends were cut back, 6 bases at V and 1 base at J, with 24 bases in the middle. Looked up from germline, CDR1 is LNHDA and CDR2 is SQIVND (reference sequence).

The J gene is TRBJ1-2, the V gene TRBV29-1, with a possible D match to TRBD1 (6 bases). The CDR3 contains 14 residues. Germline values: CDR1 SQVTM, CDR2 ANQGSEA. Trimming shortened V by 3 bases and J by 1 base, and 12 bases separated the two germline ends. CDR3 sequence reads: CSVDRDTLNYGYTF. The CDR3 DNA reads TGCAGCGTTGACAGGGACACACTTAACTATGGCTACACCTTC.

This rearrangement joins TRBV27 to TRBJ2-3; 9 nucleotides line up with TRBD2. The CDR3 covers 17 residues. From germline, CDR1 is MNHEY and CDR2 SMNVEV (reference sequence). V dropped 0 bases and J dropped 2; count of bases not matched to a gene: 6. The CDR3 nucleotides read TGTGCCAGCAGTTTATCGGGGCTAGCGGGACCCACAGATACGCAGTATTTT. It specifies CASSLSGLAGPTDTQYF.

This clone has only a few counts. The V call is TRBV7-2, the J call TRBJ1-3, with TRBD1 matching over 7 bases. Per the germline V gene, CDR1 is SGHTA and CDR2 is FQGNSA. After removal of 1 base from V and 3 bases from J, the junction contained 9 bases not matched to a gene. The CDR3 contains 17 residues. The chain's CDR3 is CASSLGLPDRVGNTIYF. The CDR3 DNA reads as TGTGCCAGCAGCTTAGGCCTACCTGACAGGGTTGGAAACACCATATATTTT.

This chain links TRBV5-6 with TRBJ1-1, with a possible D match to TRBD1 (6 bases). The CDR3 length is 13 residues. V gave up 5 bases and J gave up 8 bases, with 16 bases separating them. Germline lookup yields CDR1 SGHDT and CDR2 YYEEEE. The CDR3 coding sequence is TGTGCCAGCAGGCCTAGGGGGGGGGACGAAGCTTTCTTT. It specifies CASRPRGGDEAFF.

The genes are TRBV4-1 and TRBJ2-3; 12 nucleotides align to TRBD2. V shed 4 bases, J shed 12 bases, and the junction held 8 bases outside the gene matches. The CDR3 contains 14 residues. From germline, CDR1 is MGHRA and CDR2 YSYEKL. CDR3 bases: TGCGCCAGCAGCCCCGGACTAGCGGGACCCTCCCAGTATTTT. It is translated as CASSPGLAGPSQYF.

The V call is TRBV9, the J call TRBJ2-5; D remains unclear. The V end was cut by 1 base, the J end by 1 base, with 8 bases between. This CDR3 contains 14 residues. CDR1 and CDR2 from the germline V gene are SGDLS and YYNGEE. CDR3 region: CASSVSVGQETQYF. CDR3 bases: TGTGCCAGCAGCGTATCGGTGGGCCAAGAGACCCAGTACTTC.

Only a few counts were recorded for this clone. The chain employs TRBV6-1 and TRBJ2-1, with D possibly being TRBD1 (6 bases). The germline V gene has CDR1 MNHNS and CDR2 SASEGT. CDR3 length: 14 amino acids. V dropped 6 bases and J dropped 4 bases, with 13 bases sitting between them. The CDR3 DNA reads TGTGCCAGCAGCGACTACGGACAGTACAATGAGCAGTTCTTC. The encoded protein is CASSDYGQYNEQFF.

The CDR3, as DNA: TGTGCTAGTGGTTTGGCCGGGACAGCTCTCATGAACACTGAAGCTTTCTTT. As protein: CASGLAGTALMNTEAFF. The chain combines TRBV12-5 with TRBJ1-1, with TRBD1 matching 7 bases. In germline, CDR1 is LGHNT, CDR2 FRNRAP. With 1 base clipped from V and 0 bases from J, the junction kept 8 bases outside the gene matches. This CDR3 spans 17 amino acids.

The V and J genes are TRBV5-1 and TRBJ2-4; 7 nucleotides align to TRBD1. The CDR3 is 16 residues long. V shed 1 base, J shed 2 bases, and the junction held 6 bases outside the gene matches. CDR1 is SGHRS and CDR2 is YFSETQ in the germline V gene. The CDR3 spells CASSLTGDGPKNIQYF. The CDR3 DNA sequence: TGCGCCAGCAGCTTGACAGGGGATGGGCCCAAAAACATTCAGTACTTC.

V usage is TRBV18 and J usage is TRBJ1-3; 7 nucleotides align to TRBD1. Germline V gene data show CDR1 as KGHSH and CDR2 as LQKENI. Trimming took 3 bases from V and 11 from J; bases not matched to a gene: 16. The CDR3 spans 16 residues. CDR3 bases: TGTGCCAGCTCACCGCGGACAGGCCTTTCTCGAGCGGCCATATATTTT. Its protein is CASSPRTGLSRAAIYF.

This clone has only a few counts. The gene calls are TRBV30 and TRBJ2-2; D is unresolved. The CDR3 runs to 13 residues. Germline lookup yields CDR1 GTSNPN and CDR2 SVGIG (reference sequence). Trimming removed 0 bases at V and 5 bases at J, with 7 bases between. This CDR3 is CAWSVAGTGELFF. The CDR3 nucleotides read TGTGCCTGGAGTGTAGCAGGAACCGGGGAGCTGTTTTTT.

This rearrangement joins TRBV6-5 to TRBJ1-6; D is possibly TRBD1 (6 bases). Per the germline V gene, CDR1 is MNHEY and CDR2 is SVGAGI. V was clipped by 7 bases and J by 10 bases, with 14 bases between them. The CDR3 runs to 13 residues. For the CDR3, the DNA is TGTGCCAGCAAACAGGGCTCTACCTCACCCCTCCACTTT. Translating it yields CASKQGSTSPLHF.

The chain links TRBV4-3 to TRBJ2-4; 12 positions agree with TRBD2. CDR1 and CDR2 from the germline V gene are LGHNA and YSLEER. V lost 0 bases, J lost 4 bases, and 4 bases stayed unmatched. CDR3 size: 17 residues. The CDR3 loop reads CASSQDFLAGGKNIQYF. CDR3 nucleotides: TGCGCCAGCAGCCAAGATTTTCTAGCGGGAGGGAAAAACATTCAGTACTTC.

The rearrangement links TRBV5-6 to TRBJ2-1; D is perhaps TRBD1 or TRBD2 (5 bases each). There are 12 residues in the CDR3. CDR1 is SGHDT and CDR2 is YYEEEE in the germline V gene. Trimming cost V 2 bases and J 6 bases, with 6 bases left between them. CDR3 nucleotides: TGTGCCAGCAGCTTTGGGGGCAATGAGCAGTTCTTC. Translated, it gives CASSFGGNEQFF.

The rearrangement links TRBV29-1 to TRBJ2-5, with D possibly being TRBD1 or TRBD2 (6 bases each). CDR1 is SQVTM, CDR2 ANQGSEA, per germline. The CDR3 has 12 amino acids. V lost 4 bases and J 3 bases, leaving 9 bases between the germline ends. The DNA for the CDR3 is TGCAGCGTTGTAGGGGGGAAAGAGACCCAGTACTTC. It is translated as CSVVGGKETQYF. The full variable domain, completed using reference TRBV29-1 and TRBJ2-5, is SAVISQKPSRDICQRGTSLTIQCQVDSQVTMMFWYRQQPGQSLTLIATANQGSEATYESGFVIDKFPISRPNLTFSTLTVSNMSPEDSSIYLCSVVGGKETQYFGPGTRLLVL.

The chain couples TRBV7-9 to TRBJ2-1; tentative D call: TRBD2 (6 bases). CDR1 is SEHNR, CDR2 FQNEAQ, per germline (reference sequence). The CDR3 is made up of 16 amino acids. Trimming left V 1 base short and J 0 bases short, with 10 bases between. This CDR3 reads CASSLGQGGSYNEQFF. CDR3 DNA: TGTGCCAGCAGCTTAGGTCAGGGAGGCTCCTACAATGAGCAGTTCTTC. The full variable domain, rest sourced from reference TRBV7-9 and TRBJ2-1, is DTGVSQNPRHKITKRGQNVTFRCDPISEHNRLYWYRQTLGQGPEFLTYFQNEAQLEKSRLLSDRFSAERPKGSFSTLEIQRTEQGDSAMYLCASSLGQGGSYNEQFFGPGTRLTVL.

The rearrangement joins TRBV27 to TRBJ2-1, with D unclear. The ends were cut back, 2 bases at V and 0 bases at J, with 5 bases in the middle. The length of the CDR3 is 14 residues. Germline V CDR1 and CDR2: MNHEY, SMNVEV (reference sequence). The chain's CDR3 is CASSLMSSYNEQFF. CDR3 coding DNA: TGTGCCAGCAGTTTAATGAGCTCCTACAATGAGCAGTTCTTC.

The J gene is TRBJ2-1, the V gene TRBV19; TRBD2 matches at 7 bases. J gave up 7 bases and V 7 bases, and 7 bases lay outside the gene matches. The CDR3 spans 13 residues. Germline values: CDR1 LNHDA, CDR2 SQIVND (reference sequence). The CDR3 here is CASKAGAVNEQFF. The CDR3 nucleotides read TGTGCCAGTAAGGCGGGAGCCGTGAATGAGCAGTTCTTC.

V usage is TRBV5-1 and J usage is TRBJ2-1; D not certain. Per the germline V gene, CDR1 is SGHRS and CDR2 is YFSETQ. The CDR3 totals 14 residues. V dropped 4 bases and J dropped 6 bases, with 14 bases sitting between them. CDR3 sequence: CASSPKLAANEQFF. The CDR3 region has the DNA TGCGCCAGCAGCCCCAAATTGGCGGCCAATGAGCAGTTCTTC.

This sequence joins TRBV30 and TRBJ1-4; weak D call: TRBD1 (5 bases). Germline V gives CDR1 GTSNPN, CDR2 SVGIG (reference sequence). Trimming took 2 bases from V and 6 from J, leaving 16 bases between them. This CDR3 has 15 residues. The CDR3 DNA is TGTGCCTGGAGTCCCCCCTGGGGGAATCATGAAAAACTGTTTTTT. Translation: CAWSPPWGNHEKLFF.

This clone was recorded once. V is TRBV19 and J is TRBJ1-1, with D unresolved. CDR1 is LNHDA, CDR2 SQIVND, per germline (reference sequence). Trimming took 2 bases from V and 0 from J, leaving 7 bases between them. The CDR3 has 14 amino acids. For the CDR3, the DNA is TGTGCCAGTAGTATATCGGCCTTGAACACTGAAGCTTTCTTT. Amino acid sequence: CASSISALNTEAFF.

By proportion, this clone is large. This chain's CDR3 is CASSLVGQPQHF. DNA of the CDR3: TGTGCCAGCAGCTTAGTGGGCCAGCCCCAGCATTTT. The J gene is TRBJ1-5, the V gene TRBV13; D is ambiguous. The V end lost 1 base, the J end lost 7 bases, and 5 bases lay between the germline ends. CDR1 is PRHDT, CDR2 FYEKMQ, per germline (reference sequence). This CDR3 is 12 amino acids long.

The V gene is TRBV27, the J gene TRBJ1-1, with D possibly TRBD1 on 5 matching bases. The ends were cut back, 5 bases at V and 1 base at J, with 14 bases in the middle. Germline V gene data show CDR1 as MNHEY and CDR2 as SMNVEV (reference sequence). The CDR3 contains 15 residues. CDR3 nucleotides: TGTGCCAGCAGTCTTTTCCGGGGGGGGAACACTGAAGCTTTCTTT. Translating gives CASSLFRGGNTEAFF.